This T cell receptor (beta chain) was recovered during a study of shared clonotypes between healthy human individuals. Study in general: Each donor contributed plates that comprised three CD4 naive, three CD4 memory, two CD8 naive and one CD8 memory.

The method was immunoSEQ multiplex PCR; TCRdb's version includes in-frame clones alone and lacks a portion of them. The top ten clones hold about 0.45% of a sample with about 1.5 million clones, approximately 98% of them seen once. The V end was cut by 2 bases, the J end by 0 bases, with 3 bases between. Germline V gene data show CDR1 as MNHEY and CDR2 as SVGAGI. The CDR3 spans 13 residues. Points on this clone: At the DNA level, this CDR3 is encoded by other sequences in the same sample as well.

The chain combines TRBV6-5 with TRBJ2-3; the D is unclear. This TCR was sampled from a man aged 30-40 years in good health. Sequencing input: naive CD4+ T cells sorted from blood. Subset denoted: CD45RA+ positively selected. Written as DNA, the CDR3 is TGTGCCAGCAGTTACCCAAGCACAGATACGCAGTATTTT. Protein product: CASSYPSTDTQYF.